Listed below are T cell receptor beta chains from one sample, sequenced in a study of blood T cell repertoires in COVID-19. TCRdb's copy holds only in-frame clones and misses some; the assay was immunoSEQ multiplex PCR. The sample includes around 250,000 clones, less than 90% seen only once; the top ten take 6.2%. Material for sequencing was peripheral blood. The source of these receptors is a man aged 60 to 75 with acute or convalescent COVID-19. Each CDR3 is given with its conserved first and last residue. Fields, in order: CDR3 length, J gene, D gene, V gene, CDR3 protein. The D gene is left open where the match is weak.

>13|TRBJ2-1|TRBD1|TRBV3-1/TRBV3-2
CASSHDRVHEQFF
>16|TRBJ1-6|NA|TRBV5-4
CASSPIGEGWTSPLHF
>15|TRBJ1-2|NA|TRBV6-2/TRBV6-3
CASSYSGLPNGGYTF
>10|TRBJ2-3|NA|TRBV6-5
CASRTDTQYF
>14|TRBJ1-1|TRBD1|TRBV6-2/TRBV6-3
CASSKNRGNTEAFF
>14|TRBJ1-2|NA|TRBV30
CAWNPGRGAYGYTF
>15|TRBJ1-3|NA|TRBV5-1
CASSGPPSSGNTIYF
>13|TRBJ2-2|NA|TRBV28
CASTPWGPGELFF
>18|TRBJ2-7|NA|TRBV15
CATSRDFGKGVGSYEQYF
>11|TRBJ2-4|TRBD1|TRBV3-1/TRBV3-2
CASSRDRVQYF
>16|TRBJ1-1|TRBD1|TRBV7-8
CASSSTRRGRNTEAFF
>16|TRBJ2-2|TRBD2|TRBV5-4
CASSQGLAGVDGELFF
>14|TRBJ1-4|NA|TRBV10-3
CAIGEGATNEKLFF
>14|TRBJ2-7|TRBD1|TRBV29-1
CSVEGTGQGTEQYF
>10|TRBJ1-1|NA|TRBV4-1
CASGTSEAFF
>13|TRBJ2-5|NA|TRBV9
CASSVYLAETQYF
>13|TRBJ1-6|NA|TRBV27
CASRQEYNSPLHF
>14|TRBJ2-5|NA|TRBV2
CASRGQASQETQYF
>14|TRBJ2-7|TRBD2|TRBV6-1
CASSDPMGGSGQYF
>14|TRBJ2-7|TRBD1|TRBV19
CASSLDRGSYEQYF